Here is one T cell receptor (beta chain) with its context. Trimming left V 5 bases short and J 2 bases short, with 6 bases between. The length of the CDR3 is 12 residues. Germline V CDR1 and CDR2: SEHNR, FQNEAQ (reference sequence). Source study methods: Reference gene primer amplification yielded estimated nucleated cell counts. Libraries were prepared by immunoSEQ multiplex PCR; TCRdb keeps only in-frame clonotypes and omits some of them. The DNA gave D and trimming, while V, J and clone size come from that table. The sample shows around 100,000 clones, about 90% of them seen only once. This entry belongs to a study of blood T cell repertoires in COVID-19. Study context: The samples span acute and convalescent COVID-19 from the United States, Italy and Spain. Sources were T cells, B-cell-depleted T cells, or PBMCs; the material itself was cDNA or gDNA.

Sequenced input: peripheral blood. This chain connects TRBV7-9 to TRBJ2-5; D gene unclear. The source of this sequence is a young man with acute or convalescent COVID-19. The CDR3 coding sequence is TGTGCCAGCAGCCCTAATCAAGAGACCCAGTACTTC. Its translation: CASSPNQETQYF.